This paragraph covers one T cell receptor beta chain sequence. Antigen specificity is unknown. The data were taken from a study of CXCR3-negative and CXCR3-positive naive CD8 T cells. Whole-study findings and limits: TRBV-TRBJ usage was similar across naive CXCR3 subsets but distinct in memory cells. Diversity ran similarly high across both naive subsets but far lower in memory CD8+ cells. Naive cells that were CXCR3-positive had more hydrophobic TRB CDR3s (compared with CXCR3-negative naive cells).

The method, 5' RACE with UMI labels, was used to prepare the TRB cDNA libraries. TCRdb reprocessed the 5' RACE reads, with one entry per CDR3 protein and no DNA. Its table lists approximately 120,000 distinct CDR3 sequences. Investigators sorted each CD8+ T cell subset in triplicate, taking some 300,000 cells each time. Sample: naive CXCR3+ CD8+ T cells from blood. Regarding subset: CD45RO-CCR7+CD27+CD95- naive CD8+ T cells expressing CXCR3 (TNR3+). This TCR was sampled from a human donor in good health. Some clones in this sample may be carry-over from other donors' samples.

The CDR3 spells CASSFWSLTGAPRTTGANVLTF. The chain employs TRBV28 and TRBJ2-6; TCRdb's D call, TRBD1, is unchecked because there is no DNA. Per germline, CDR1 MDHEN and CDR2 SYDVKM. CDR3 length: 22 amino acids.